These 27 T cell receptor beta chains share one sample of origin, sequenced in a study of T cell repertoires in cytomegalovirus infection. TCRdb passed the reads through MiXCR, listing each CDR3 protein once. Of roughly 500,000 distinct CDR3 sequences in the sample, more than 15% were seen once. The sample taken for sequencing was CD8+ T cells from PBMCs. The source of these receptors is a human donor in good health (CMV status not recorded). Some clones in this sample may be carry-over from other donors' samples.

This clonotype was seen repeatedly, ten times or more. The chain carries TRBV19 and TRBJ2-2, with TRBD1 identical over 11 bases. After removal of 7 bases from V and 6 bases from J, the junction contained 10 bases not matched to a gene. CDR1 LNHDA and CDR2 SQIVND come from the germline V gene (reference sequence). The CDR3 length is 16 residues. The CDR3 protein is CASILSSGQGAGELFF. The CDR3 region has the DNA TGTGCCAGTATCCTATCCTCGGGACAGGGGGCCGGGGAGCTGTTTTTT.

This clonotype has ten or more counts. This may be a read error: a much more frequent sequence differs by one nucleotide. CDR3 sequence (DNA): TGTGCCAGCAGCTTAGCTAGCGGGAGCACAGATACGCAGTATTTT. Encoded protein: CASSLASGSTDTQYF. This chain joins TRBV7-6 and TRBJ2-3; 7 bases fit TRBD2. This CDR3 is 15 amino acids long. The V segment lost 0 bases and the J segment 0 bases; nucleotides outside the gene matches: 0. Germline-derived CDR1 and CDR2 are SGHVS and FNYEAQ. Using reference TRBV7-6 and TRBJ2-3 for the parts outside the CDR3, the full variable domain is GAGVSQSPRYKVTKRGQDVALRCDPISGHVSLYWYRQALGQGPEFLTYFNYEAQQDKSGLPNDRFSAERPEGSISTLTIQRTEQRDSAMYRCASSLASGSTDTQYFGPGTRLTVL.

Only a few counts were recorded for this clonotype. The rearrangement uses TRBV29-1 and TRBJ1-1; a possible D gene is TRBD1 (5 bases). The V end lost 1 base, the J end lost 1 base, and 7 bases lay between the germline ends. Germline V lookup: CDR1 SQVTM, CDR2 ANQGSEA. The CDR3 consists of 13 residues. In nucleotides, the CDR3 is TGCAGCGTTGAAGGGGGGTCGAACACTGAAGCTTTCTTT. Protein: CSVEGGSNTEAFF.

This clonotype was detected many times. The CDR3 loop is CATAGQLNEQFF. Written as DNA, the CDR3 is TGTGCCACCGCCGGGCAACTCAATGAGCAGTTCTTC. The chain joins TRBV10-3 to TRBJ2-1; D is unresolved. This CDR3 region has 12 residues. With 10 bases removed from V and 6 bases from J, the gap between germline ends came to 13 bases. Germline V gene sequence: CDR1 ENHRY, CDR2 SYGVKD.

Points on this clonotype: A much larger clone differs by one base, so this may be a read error. The conserved phenylalanine or tryptophan is not found at the CDR3 terminus, so this likely reflects a read error. The chain employs TRBV6-5 and TRBJ2-5, with D possibly being TRBD1 (7 bases). Between the trimmed V and J ends, which lost 7 bases and 9 bases, there was a span of 12 bases. Germline assignment: CDR1 MNHEY and CDR2 SVGAGI. The CDR3 has 11 amino acids. The CDR3 DNA is TGTGCCAGCACCCAGGGGGGAGCCCAGTACTAC. Protein: CASTQGGAQYY.

The V and J genes are TRBV4-2 and TRBJ2-7; 7 bases line up with TRBD2. The CDR3 extends over 16 amino acids. Germline lookup yields CDR1 LGHNA and CDR2 YNFKEQ. V lost 4 bases and J lost 2; bases outside the gene matches: 11. CDR3 DNA sequence: TGTGCCAGCAGCCCCTCTGCGGCTAGCGGTACCTACGAGCAGTACTTC. Translating it yields CASSPSAASGTYEQYF.

The DNA of the CDR3 is TGTGCCAGCAGCCCAACTAACCCGGACGGGTACTGCGAGCAGTACTTC. Its translation: CASSPTNPDGYCEQYF. This chain joins TRBV7-9 and TRBJ2-7; D call uncertain. The germline V gene encodes CDR1 SEHNR and CDR2 FQNEAQ (reference sequence). V was clipped by 5 bases and J by 6 bases, with 23 bases between them. This CDR3 is 16 amino acids long.

This clonotype was counted between two and nine times. V and J are TRBV5-5 and TRBJ1-4; 8 bases agree with TRBD1. The CDR3 spans 15 residues. Germline V CDR1 and CDR2: SGHKS, YYEKEE (reference sequence). V shed 3 bases and J 4 bases; nucleotides not matched to a gene: 5. The chain's CDR3 is CASSSSGQDNEKLFF. The CDR3 coding sequence is TGTGCCAGCAGCTCCTCGGGACAGGATAATGAAAAACTGTTTTTT. The whole variable domain, remainder taken from reference TRBV5-5 and TRBJ1-4, is DAGVTQSPTHLIKTRGQQVTLRCSPISGHKSVSWYQQVLGQGPQFIFQYYEKEERGRGNFPDRFSARQFPNYSSELNVNALLLGDSALYLCASSSSGQDNEKLFFGSGTQLSVL.

In its sample, this clonotype was seen many times. The genes are TRBV7-6 and TRBJ2-3; TRBD1 agrees at 7 bases. V was clipped by 1 base and J by 1 base; unmatched bases: 5. The CDR3 has 16 amino acids. Germline assignment: CDR1 SGHVS and CDR2 FNYEAQ. The CDR3 here is CASSLEAGGGTDTQYF. The CDR3 DNA follows: TGTGCCAGCAGCTTAGAGGCAGGGGGAGGCACAGATACGCAGTATTTT.

The chain recombines TRBV28 with TRBJ1-1, with 8 positions matching TRBD1. Germline V gene lookup returns CDR1 MDHEN and CDR2 SYDVKM. V was clipped by 5 bases and J by 7 bases; unmatched bases: 12. This CDR3 is built from 15 residues. The CDR3 DNA reads TGTGCCAGCAGTCCTCAGGGGGCGGGTTTGGATGAAGCTTTCTTT. It specifies CASSPQGAGLDEAFF.

Ten or more counts support this clonotype. The chain has TRBV7-2 and TRBJ2-7; no clear D gene. V was pared by 0 bases and J by 2 bases, with 8 bases between. The CDR3 runs 14 residues. The germline gives CDR1 SGHTA, CDR2 FQGNSA. The CDR3 sequence: CASSLAGEAYEQYF. The CDR3 DNA follows: TGTGCCAGCAGCTTAGCGGGCGAAGCCTACGAGCAGTACTTC.

The sample holds a few counts of this clonotype. In nucleotides, the CDR3 is TGTGCCAGCAGCTTCGAACAAGGTCCCTACGAGCAGTACTTC. It encodes CASSFEQGPYEQYF. The rearrangement uses TRBV11-1 and TRBJ2-7; D is uncertain. The CDR3 has 14 amino acids. Germline V gene lookup returns CDR1 SGHAT and CDR2 FQDESV (reference sequence). V was shortened by 3 bases and J by 2 bases, with 11 bases between the two germline ends.

The V and J genes are TRBV4-1 and TRBJ2-7, with D possibly being TRBD2 (6 bases). The CDR3 has 14 amino acids. Trimming removed 4 bases from V and 3 bases from J, with 13 bases in between. Germline V gene sequence: CDR1 MGHRA, CDR2 YSYEKL. In DNA, the CDR3 is TGCGCCAGCAGCCCAGGACTACCGGACTACGAGCAGTACTTC. Protein product: CASSPGLPDYEQYF.

This clonotype was seen only a few times. The rearrangement joins TRBV7-9 to TRBJ2-7; 9 bases match TRBD2. Germline V gene sequence: CDR1 SEHNR, CDR2 FQNEAQ (reference sequence). The CDR3 covers 16 residues. Germline trimming cut 1 base from V and 4 bases from J; bases unmatched to any gene: 8. The CDR3, as DNA: TGTGCCAGCAGCTTAGACCGGGGACTAGCCGAATACGAGCAGTACTTC. Translated, it gives CASSLDRGLAEYEQYF.

This clonotype was observed many times. This chain connects TRBV27 to TRBJ1-4; 7 positions match TRBD1. Germline V CDR1 and CDR2: MNHEY, SMNVEV (reference sequence). V shed 6 bases, J shed 8 bases, and the junction held 12 bases outside the gene matches. There are 15 residues in the CDR3. CDR3: CASRHEGASYEKLFF. The CDR3 DNA reads as TGTGCCAGCAGGCACGAGGGGGCATCTTACGAAAAACTGTTTTTT. Drawing the rest from reference TRBV27 and TRBJ1-4, the complete variable domain is EAQVTQNPRYLITVTGKKLTVTCSQNMNHEYMSWYRQDPGLGLRQIYYSMNVEVTDKGDVPEGYKVSRKEKRNFPLILESPSPNQTSLYFCASRHEGASYEKLFFGSGTQLSVL.

This clonotype appeared many times. This sequence joins TRBV2 and TRBJ1-1, with TRBD1 identical over 10 bases. The CDR3 has 14 amino acids. Germline V gene sequence: CDR1 SNHLY, CDR2 FYNNEI. After removal of 10 bases from V and 1 base from J, the junction contained 6 bases not matched to a gene. CDR3 in amino acids: CANRDRGTNTEAFF. The CDR3 DNA is TGTGCCAACCGGGACAGGGGAACGAACACTGAAGCTTTCTTT.

The rearrangement uses TRBV9 and TRBJ2-1; D is possibly TRBD2 (5 bases). V lost 4 bases and J lost 5, with 13 bases in between. This CDR3 spans 14 amino acids. Per the germline V gene, CDR1 is SGDLS and CDR2 is YYNGEE. CDR3 coding DNA: TGTGCCAGCAGCCTTCAGGACTTCAACAATGAGCAGTTCTTC. Translating gives CASSLQDFNNEQFF.

This sequence joins TRBV7-9 and TRBJ1-1, with D unclear. The CDR3 extends over 15 amino acids. Trimming removed 3 bases from V and 0 bases from J, with 11 bases in between. CDR1 and CDR2 (germline): SEHNR, FQNEAQ (reference sequence). This CDR3 reads CASSFPGEMNTEAFF. CDR3 DNA: TGTGCCAGCAGCTTCCCAGGAGAGATGAACACTGAAGCTTTCTTT.

This clonotype has more than one count but fewer than ten. The chain uses TRBV4-2 and TRBJ1-1; tentative D call: TRBD1 (6 bases). With 2 bases removed from V and 2 bases from J, the gap between germline ends came to 9 bases. The germline gives CDR1 LGHNA, CDR2 YNFKEQ. This CDR3 region has 14 residues. The CDR3 DNA follows: TGTGCCAGCAGCCAAACAGGGATTAACACTGAAGCTTTCTTT. Translation: CASSQTGINTEAFF.

This clonotype has more than one count but fewer than ten. V is TRBV7-9 and J is TRBJ2-1, with 7 bases fitting TRBD2. The germline CDR1 and CDR2 sequences are SEHNR and FQNEAQ (reference sequence). Unmatched junction bases numbered 10, after V lost 5 bases and J lost 0 bases. This CDR3 has 17 amino acids. In DNA form, the CDR3 reads TGTGCCAGCAGCACAGTGGGCCTAGCGGACTCCTACAATGAGCAGTTCTTC. Protein: CASSTVGLADSYNEQFF. Full variable domain (remainder filled in from reference TRBV7-9 and TRBJ2-1): DTGVSQNPRHKITKRGQNVTFRCDPISEHNRLYWYRQTLGQGPEFLTYFQNEAQLEKSRLLSDRFSAERPKGSFSTLEIQRTEQGDSAMYLCASSTVGLADSYNEQFFGPGTRLTVL.

The rearrangement uses TRBV12-3 or TRBV12-4 and TRBJ1-2; 7 positions match TRBD1. The V and J ends lost 3 bases and 8 bases, in that order; junction bases with no gene match: 6. This CDR3 has 13 residues. The CDR3 DNA reads as TGTGCCAGCAGTTTTGAAGTAGGGGGCGGCTACACCTTC. Residues: CASSFEVGGGYTF.

This clonotype appeared a few times. V and J are TRBV20-1 and TRBJ1-2, with 8 bases lining up with TRBD1. Germline V CDR1 and CDR2: DFQATT, SNEGSKA (reference sequence). With 1 base clipped from V and 8 bases from J, the junction kept 9 bases outside the gene matches. The CDR3 consists of 14 residues. CDR3 sequence reads: CSARGDRGSKGYTF. DNA for the CDR3: TGCAGTGCTAGAGGTGACAGGGGCAGTAAAGGCTACACCTTC.

There are many counts of this clonotype. The CDR3 nucleotides are TGTGCCAGCAGCTTAGGTAGCGAGACCTACAATGAGCAGTTCTTC. This sequence encodes CASSLGSETYNEQFF. The rearrangement uses TRBV7-8 and TRBJ2-1; weak D call: TRBD2 (5 bases). CDR3 length equals 15 residues. The V and J ends lost 1 base and 2 bases respectively, with 9 bases between them. The germline V gene has CDR1 SGHVS and CDR2 FQNEAQ.

This clonotype has only a few counts. The V gene is TRBV6-1, the J gene TRBJ1-1, with a weak D call TRBD1 (5 bases). The ends were cut back, 5 bases at V and 2 bases at J, with 12 bases in the middle. This CDR3 has 14 amino acids. Germline V gives CDR1 MNHNS, CDR2 SASEGT. The CDR3 sequence is CASSYGGGNTEAFF. DNA for the CDR3: TGTGCCAGCAGTTACGGGGGGGGTAACACTGAAGCTTTCTTT.

In regard to this clonotype: The junction departs from germline at one end; a sequencing error may be responsible. The chain has TRBV2 and TRBJ1-6; TRBD1 matches at 9 bases. CDR1 and CDR2 (germline): SNHLY, FYNNEI. The CDR3 contains 15 residues. CDR3 loop: CASSETGQGRSPLRF. DNA for the CDR3: TGTGCCAGCAGTGAGACGGGACAGGGCCGATCACCCCTCCGCTTT. The full variable domain, rest sourced from reference TRBV2 and TRBJ1-6, is EPEVTQTPSHQVTQMGQEVILRCVPISNHLYFYWYRQILGQKVEFLVSFYNNEISEKSEIFDDQFSVERPDGSNFTLKIRSTKLEDSAMYFCASSETGQGRSPLRFGNGTRLTVT.

This clonotype was observed at least ten times. This sequence joins TRBV7-8 and TRBJ2-1; TRBD2 might be the D (6 bases). This CDR3 is 13 amino acids long. V was clipped by 5 bases and J by 9 bases, with 14 bases between them. Germline V CDR1 and CDR2: SGHVS, FQNEAQ. CDR3 region: CASSLLEGVEQFF. For the CDR3, the DNA is TGTGCCAGCAGCCTATTGGAGGGAGTTGAGCAGTTCTTC.

The gene calls are TRBV29-1 and TRBJ2-2; a possible D gene is TRBD2 (6 bases). CDR1 and CDR2 (germline): SQVTM, ANQGSEA. Trimming pared 1 base from V and 4 bases from J, leaving 10 bases between. The CDR3 has 14 amino acids. DNA of the CDR3: TGCAGCGTTGAAGGCCTCGGGAGCACCGGGGAGCTGTTTTTT. Translated, it gives CSVEGLGSTGELFF.